This note documents a single T cell receptor (beta chain) sequence. These data come from a study of T cells in Graves' hyperthyroidism and ophthalmopathy. TCR beta CDR3 sequences were amplified from RNA transcripts. Primed by the HTBI set, a first-round RT-PCR was run on the TCR CDR3. Via MiXCR, TCRdb re-called the multiplex PCR reads, giving one row per CDR3 protein. The sample records a few hundred thousand distinct CDR3 sequences, roughly an eighth being singletons. Hyperthyroidism had been newly diagnosed in patients aged 18 to 65, and its duration was under 2 months. The TCR comes from a woman aged 18-29 years with Graves' hyperthyroidism. The sequencing input was blood.

CDR3 nucleotide sequence: TGTGCCAGCAGCCCCCGGAATATTGTTAACTATGGCTACACCTTC. Encoded protein: CASSPRNIVNYGYTF. This chain connects TRBV7-9 to TRBJ1-2; D gene ambiguous. CDR1 and CDR2 (germline): SEHNR, FQNEAQ (reference sequence). The germline V and J ends were trimmed by 5 bases and 1 base, with 14 bases remaining between them. This CDR3 comprises 15 residues.